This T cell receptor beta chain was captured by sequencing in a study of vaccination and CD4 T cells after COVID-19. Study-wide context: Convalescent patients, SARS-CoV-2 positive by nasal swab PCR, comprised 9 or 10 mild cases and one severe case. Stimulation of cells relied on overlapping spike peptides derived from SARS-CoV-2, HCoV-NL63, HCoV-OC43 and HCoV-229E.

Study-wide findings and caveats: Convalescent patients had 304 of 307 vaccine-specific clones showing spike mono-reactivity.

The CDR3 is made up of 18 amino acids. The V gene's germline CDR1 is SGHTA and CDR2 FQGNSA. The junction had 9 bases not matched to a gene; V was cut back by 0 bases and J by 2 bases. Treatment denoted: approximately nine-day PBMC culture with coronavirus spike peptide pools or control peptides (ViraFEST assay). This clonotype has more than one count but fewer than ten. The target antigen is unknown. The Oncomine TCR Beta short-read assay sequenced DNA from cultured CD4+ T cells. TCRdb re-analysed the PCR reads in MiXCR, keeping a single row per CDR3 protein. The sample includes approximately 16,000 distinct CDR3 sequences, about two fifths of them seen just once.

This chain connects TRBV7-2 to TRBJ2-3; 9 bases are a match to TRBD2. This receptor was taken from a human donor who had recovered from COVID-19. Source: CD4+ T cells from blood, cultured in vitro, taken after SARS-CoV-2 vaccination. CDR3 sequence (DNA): TGTGCCAGCAGCTTAGCCCTGACTAGCGGAACCTTCACAGATACGCAGTATTTT. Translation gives CASSLALTSGTFTDTQYF.